One T cell receptor (beta chain) is described in this entry. Its binding antigen is unknown. Base quality data are lacking; no much larger clone is found one base away. The sample belongs to a study of response to subunit inactivated influenza vaccine (dated by TCRdb to the late 2010s). Study-wide context: The study used deep quantitative T cell receptor repertoire profiling to track responses to a trivalent subunit inactivated influenza vaccine.

This specimen's time point label, interpreted: 45 to 55 days after influenza vaccine administration. Study-wide findings and limitations: The authors proposed that each seasonal influenza vaccination may bring in only a limited number of new T cells.

The library was prepared using RT-PCR. TCRdb names Illumina HiSeq 2500 as the instrument used. TCRdb redid the processing of the public reads, applying fastp at Q25 and MiXCR, and retained in-frame beta chains. Here each entry gathers all rows of one CDR3 protein and keeps the most common genes and DNA. This sample gives roughly 570,000 distinct CDR3 sequences in total; over 10% of them show up just once. The ten largest account for over 10% of the sample. The CDR3 spans 15 residues, from the cysteine through the phenylalanine. Only the CDR3 portion is preserved as DNA: 45 bases, with reading frame beginning at the first base.

The source was PBMCs from blood, collected roughly 46 days after vaccination. The sequence came from a man aged 50 to 59 who received an inactivated influenza vaccine. Donor details come from another sample of the same person, matched by shared clones. In this chain, TRBV21-1 is recombined with TRBJ2-7; the table names TRBD1, a call not compared with the DNA. TRBV21-1 constitutes a pseudogene. The DNA reads TGTGCCAGCACCGGGGTGGGGCGGAATCCCTACGAGCAGTACTTC. This sequence encodes CASTGVGRNPYEQYF.